This record looks at one T cell receptor beta chain sequence and its context. Antigen specificity is unknown. The V gene's germline CDR1 is SGHAT and CDR2 FQNNGV. CDR3 length: 14 amino acids. V lost 5 bases and J lost 12, with 22 bases in between. This entry belongs to a study of OX40 agonist ivuxolimab in advanced cancers. Points from the study as a whole: More expanded clones were found, on average, in CD8+ than in CD4+ T cells.

The protocol was immunoSEQ multiplex PCR, while the TCRdb copy is restricted to in-frame clones and leaves out a portion. The sample shows about 17,000 clones, roughly 87% of them seen only once. The sequence came from an adult with an advanced solid tumor such as melanoma, head and neck, liver or kidney cancer. This sequence joins TRBV11-2 and TRBJ1-1; weak D call: TRBD1 (5 bases). Sequenced material: CD4+ or CD8+ T cells sorted from blood, taken in a trial of the OX40 agonist ivuxolimab. CDR3 coding DNA: TGTGCCAGCAGCCCCTACAACAAAGAAGAGGGGCCTTTCTTT. It encodes CASSPYNKEEGPFF.